This is a list of T cell receptor beta chains from one sample in a study of TIL therapy for anti-PD-1-resistant metastatic lung cancer. The assay was immunoSEQ multiplex PCR, and TCRdb's table has in-frame clones only and misses some. The table shows around 33,000 clones, with about 70% occurring only once. This specimen consisted of blood, obtained at baseline. These receptor sequences come from a woman aged 30-85 years with non-small cell lung cancer. Each CDR3 is given with its conserved first and last residue. The D gene is left open where the match is weak. Rows give clone size only sometimes, using once, few, many, or a class for an expanded clone.

J gene: TRBJ2-1; D gene: .; clone size: .; V gene: TRBV5-8; CDR3 protein: CASIRRGGSRGDEQFF; CDR3 DNA: TGTGCCAGCATTCGCCGCGGAGGGTCCCGGGGCGATGAGCAGTTCTTC
J gene: TRBJ2-2; D gene: TRBD2; clone size: .; V gene: TRBV4-2; CDR3 protein: CASSVSSGTRRGGELFF; CDR3 DNA: TGTGCCAGCAGCGTATCTAGCGGGACCCGGAGGGGCGGGGAGCTGTTTTTT
J gene: TRBJ2-3; D gene: TRBD2; clone size: .; V gene: TRBV27; CDR3 protein: CASSSSPPWGGDGTQYF; CDR3 DNA: TGTGCCAGCAGTTCTAGCCCACCTTGGGGGGGAGACGGTACGCAGTATTTT
J gene: TRBJ2-5; D gene: .; clone size: .; V gene: TRBV6-5; CDR3 protein: CASSEWSTQYF; CDR3 DNA: TGTGCCAGCAGTGAATGGTCAACCCAGTACTTC
J gene: TRBJ1-1; D gene: .; clone size: .; V gene: TRBV6-1; CDR3 protein: CASSERWDGSTEAFF; CDR3 DNA: TGTGCCAGCAGTGAACGTTGGGATGGGAGCACTGAAGCTTTCTTT
J gene: TRBJ2-1; D gene: .; clone size: .; V gene: TRBV2; CDR3 protein: CASSLLPGRDNEQFF; CDR3 DNA: TGTGCCAGCAGTCTTCTACCCGGCAGAGACAATGAGCAGTTCTTC
J gene: TRBJ2-3; D gene: .; clone size: .; V gene: TRBV5-4; CDR3 protein: CASSPRGHTDTQYF; CDR3 DNA: TGTGCCAGCAGCCCCCGGGGACACACAGATACGCAGTATTTT
J gene: TRBJ1-1; D gene: .; clone size: .; V gene: TRBV7-9; CDR3 protein: CASSLRENTEAFF; CDR3 DNA: TGTGCCAGCAGCTTAAGGGAGAACACTGAAGCTTTCTTT
J gene: TRBJ2-7; D gene: .; clone size: .; V gene: TRBV6-7; CDR3 protein: CASRRDSRPIRLSYEQYF; CDR3 DNA: TGTGCCAGCCGTCGGGACTCGCGGCCAATCCGCCTATCCTACGAGCAGTACTTC
J gene: TRBJ2-1; D gene: TRBD2; clone size: .; V gene: TRBV10-3; CDR3 protein: CAINLGLGMVNEQFF; CDR3 DNA: TGTGCCATCAACTTGGGACTAGGGATGGTCAATGAGCAGTTCTTC
J gene: TRBJ2-5; D gene: .; clone size: once; V gene: TRBV18; CDR3 protein: CASSPGFQETQYF; CDR3 DNA: TGTGCCAGCTCACCAGGGTTCCAAGAGACCCAGTACTTC
J gene: TRBJ2-2; D gene: .; clone size: .; V gene: TRBV15; CDR3 protein: CATSSPTGNTGELFF; CDR3 DNA: TGTGCCACCAGCAGCCCTACGGGAAACACCGGGGAGCTGTTTTTT
J gene: TRBJ2-1; D gene: .; clone size: .; V gene: TRBV5-3; CDR3 protein: CARITSSSYNEQFF; CDR3 DNA: TGTGCCAGGATCACTAGCAGCTCCTACAATGAGCAGTTCTTC
J gene: TRBJ2-1; D gene: TRBD2; clone size: .; V gene: TRBV25-1; CDR3 protein: CASSSDSGNSLNEQFF; CDR3 DNA: TGTGCCAGCAGCTCAGATAGCGGGAACTCCCTCAATGAGCAGTTCTTC
J gene: TRBJ2-1; D gene: .; clone size: .; V gene: TRBV7-2; CDR3 protein: CASSLVRNNEQFF; CDR3 DNA: TGTGCCAGCAGCTTAGTTAGGAACAATGAGCAGTTCTTC
J gene: TRBJ1-1; D gene: .; clone size: few; V gene: TRBV5-4; CDR3 protein: CASSLYQMNTEAFF; CDR3 DNA: TGTGCCAGCAGCTTGTATCAGATGAACACTGAAGCTTTCTTT
J gene: TRBJ2-1; D gene: .; clone size: .; V gene: TRBV11-2; CDR3 protein: CASSLPPAREQFF; CDR3 DNA: TGTGCCAGCAGCTTACCCCCGGCGCGAGAGCAGTTCTTC
J gene: TRBJ2-1; D gene: TRBD2; clone size: .; V gene: TRBV19; CDR3 protein: CASKGTSGPYNEQFF; CDR3 DNA: TGTGCCAGTAAGGGGACTAGCGGACCCTACAATGAGCAGTTCTTC
J gene: TRBJ2-5; D gene: .; clone size: .; V gene: TRBV12-1; CDR3 protein: CASSLLETQYF; CDR3 DNA: TGTGCCAGCAGCTTACTAGAGACCCAGTACTTC
J gene: TRBJ1-5; D gene: TRBD1; clone size: .; V gene: TRBV18; CDR3 protein: CASSPGQGEGQPQHF; CDR3 DNA: TGTGCCAGCTCACCGGGACAGGGGGAAGGACAGCCCCAGCATTTT
J gene: TRBJ1-4; D gene: .; clone size: .; V gene: TRBV15; CDR3 protein: CATSLQQGMRNEKLFF; CDR3 DNA: TGTGCCACCAGCCTACAACAAGGCATGAGGAATGAAAAACTGTTTTTT
J gene: TRBJ1-1; D gene: .; clone size: .; V gene: TRBV29-1; CDR3 protein: CSVDRNTEAFF; CDR3 DNA: TGCAGCGTTGATAGGAACACTGAAGCTTTCTTT
J gene: TRBJ2-1; D gene: TRBD2; clone size: .; V gene: TRBV7-2; CDR3 protein: CASSLVFSGSNEQFF; CDR3 DNA: TGTGCCAGCAGCTTAGTATTCAGCGGGAGCAATGAGCAGTTCTTC
J gene: TRBJ1-5; D gene: .; clone size: .; V gene: TRBV19; CDR3 protein: CASTPRGGGQPQHF; CDR3 DNA: TGTGCCAGTACTCCCAGGGGAGGAGGTCAGCCCCAGCATTTT
J gene: TRBJ2-3; D gene: .; clone size: few; V gene: TRBV10-1; CDR3 protein: CASSKGGDTQYF; CDR3 DNA: TGCGCCAGCAGTAAAGGCGGAGATACGCAGTATTTT
J gene: TRBJ1-3; D gene: TRBD1; clone size: .; V gene: TRBV6-5; CDR3 protein: CASSYRGQGNTIYF; CDR3 DNA: TGTGCCAGCAGTTACAGGGGACAGGGAAACACCATATATTTT
J gene: TRBJ1-1; D gene: .; clone size: .; V gene: TRBV7-8; CDR3 protein: CASSLASVRGSSTEAFF; CDR3 DNA: TGTGCCAGCAGCTTAGCATCGGTACGGGGTTCGAGCACTGAAGCTTTCTTT
J gene: TRBJ2-3; D gene: .; clone size: once; V gene: TRBV1; CDR3 protein: CTSSRPTSFKIDTQYF; CDR3 DNA: TGCACCAGCAGCCGCCCGACTAGTTTTAAGATTGATACGCAGTATTTT
J gene: TRBJ1-5; D gene: .; clone size: few; V gene: TRBV5-6; CDR3 protein: CASSSETQGLGNQPQHF; CDR3 DNA: TGTGCCAGCAGCTCAGAAACACAGGGCTTAGGCAATCAGCCCCAGCATTTT
J gene: TRBJ2-1; D gene: .; clone size: few; V gene: TRBV2; CDR3 protein: CASSVTRVHLNRRSYNEQFF; CDR3 DNA: TGTGCCAGCAGTGTTACGAGGGTACACCTAAATAGACGCTCCTACAATGAGCAGTTCTTC
J gene: TRBJ2-5; D gene: TRBD1; clone size: .; V gene: TRBV2; CDR3 protein: CASRRIGGESETQYF; CDR3 DNA: TGTGCCAGCAGGAGGATAGGGGGCGAGTCGGAGACCCAGTACTTC
J gene: TRBJ2-1; D gene: TRBD1; clone size: .; V gene: TRBV5-1; CDR3 protein: CASSLGTGAGNEQFF; CDR3 DNA: TGCGCCAGCAGCTTGGGGACAGGGGCAGGGAATGAGCAGTTCTTC
J gene: TRBJ1-2; D gene: .; clone size: .; V gene: TRBV5-8; CDR3 protein: CASSLQILSQGYTF; CDR3 DNA: TGTGCCAGCAGCTTGCAGATCCTTTCGCAGGGCTACACCTTC
J gene: TRBJ2-3; D gene: .; clone size: .; V gene: TRBV11-2; CDR3 protein: CASSFVGPPGDTQYF; CDR3 DNA: TGTGCCAGCAGCTTTGTGGGACCTCCTGGAGATACGCAGTATTTT
J gene: TRBJ2-5; D gene: .; clone size: .; V gene: TRBV21-1; CDR3 protein: CASSNGHRTQYF; CDR3 DNA: TGTGCCAGCAGCAACGGACACCGAACCCAGTACTTC
J gene: TRBJ2-7; D gene: TRBD2; clone size: few; V gene: TRBV5-4; CDR3 protein: CASSLNGRAYEQYF; CDR3 DNA: TGTGCCAGCAGCTTAAACGGGAGGGCCTACGAGCAGTACTTC
J gene: TRBJ2-1; D gene: .; clone size: .; V gene: TRBV29-1; CDR3 protein: CSVRRLGSEQFF; CDR3 DNA: TGCAGCGTTCGAAGGTTGGGGAGTGAGCAGTTCTTC
J gene: TRBJ1-4; D gene: TRBD1; clone size: .; V gene: TRBV15; CDR3 protein: CATSPDRGFGKLFF; CDR3 DNA: TGTGCCACCAGTCCGGACAGGGGGTTTGGAAAACTGTTTTTT
J gene: TRBJ2-3; D gene: .; clone size: .; V gene: TRBV9; CDR3 protein: CASSVASLSSTDTQYF; CDR3 DNA: TGTGCCAGCAGCGTAGCTTCGCTGAGTTCCACAGATACGCAGTATTTT
J gene: TRBJ2-2; D gene: .; clone size: .; V gene: TRBV14; CDR3 protein: CASSRSTTFNTGELFF; CDR3 DNA: TGTGCCAGCAGCCGGTCTACGACCTTTAACACCGGGGAGCTGTTTTTT
J gene: TRBJ2-7; D gene: .; clone size: once; V gene: TRBV7-6; CDR3 protein: CASSLGNGDLGEQYF; CDR3 DNA: TGTGCCAGCAGCTTAGGAAACGGCGACCTTGGCGAGCAGTACTTC
J gene: TRBJ1-5; D gene: .; clone size: .; V gene: TRBV12-2; CDR3 protein: CASRSQGGGNQPQHF; CDR3 DNA: TGTGCAAGTCGCTCGCAGGGGGGTGGCAATCAGCCCCAGCATTTT